The 23 T cell receptor beta chains below come from one sample, sequenced in a study of vaccination and CD4 T cells after COVID-19. For these receptors, no antigen is known. The sample's treatment: roughly ten-day PBMC culture with coronavirus spike peptide pools or control peptides (ViraFEST assay). At the Johns Hopkins FTIC core, DNA taken from cultured CD4+ T cells was sequenced by way of the Oncomine TCR Beta short-read assay. TCRdb re-derived calls from the PCR reads in MiXCR, one entry per CDR3 protein. This sample has 7,800 or so distinct CDR3 sequences, with roughly half found just once. The source material was CD4+ T cells from blood, cultured in vitro. All receptors come from a human donor who had recovered from COVID-19.

CDR3 loop: CSARLPSGRADTQYF. CDR3 sequence (DNA): TGCAGTGCTAGACTACCTAGCGGGAGGGCAGATACGCAGTATTTT. The rearrangement uses TRBV20-1 and TRBJ2-3; TRBD2 agrees at 12 bases. V lost 2 bases and J lost 4; bases outside the gene matches: 4. Germline V gene data show CDR1 as DFQATT and CDR2 as SNEGSKA (reference sequence). The CDR3 consists of 15 residues.

This clonotype was detected a few times. The chain recombines TRBV20-1 with TRBJ2-3; D may be TRBD1 (5 bases). Germline-derived CDR1 and CDR2 are DFQATT and SNEGSKA (reference sequence). Trimming removed 3 bases from V and 1 base from J, with 11 bases in between. The CDR3 extends over 14 amino acids. The CDR3 is CSASKGRGTDTQYF. The DNA of the CDR3 is TGCAGTGCTAGCAAGGGCAGGGGCACAGATACGCAGTATTTT.

Sample share makes this clonotype large. The V call is TRBV6-1, the J call TRBJ1-1, with 10 bases fitting TRBD1. The V and J ends lost 6 bases and 1 base, in that order; junction bases with no gene match: 8. The CDR3 has 16 residues. Germline loops: CDR1 MNHNS, CDR2 SASEGT. CDR3 residues: CASRHRQGARNTEAFF. CDR3 nucleotide sequence: TGTGCCAGCAGGCATAGACAGGGGGCGAGGAACACTGAAGCTTTCTTT.

The rearrangement joins TRBV25-1 to TRBJ2-5; D gene unclear. Trimming pared 4 bases from V and 7 bases from J, leaving 7 bases between. Germline CDR1 is MGHDK and CDR2 is SYGVNS. The CDR3 consists of 11 residues. CDR3 DNA sequence: TGTGCCAGCAGTGGCCCGTTGACCCAGTACTTC. Its protein is CASSGPLTQYF.

The chain combines TRBV2 with TRBJ2-7, with TRBD1 matching 8 bases. Unmatched junction bases numbered 14, after V lost 7 bases and J lost 6 bases. The CDR3 runs 15 residues. Germline CDR1 is SNHLY and CDR2 is FYNNEI. The CDR3 sequence: CASNIRGQGPFEQYF. The DNA for the CDR3 is TGTGCCAGCAATATACGCGGACAGGGTCCCTTCGAGCAGTACTTC.

This chain joins TRBV6-5 and TRBJ1-1, with 9 bases matching TRBD1. Germline V gene sequence: CDR1 MNHEY, CDR2 SVGAGI. The CDR3 runs 15 residues. The junction had 5 bases not matched to a gene; V was cut back by 2 bases and J by 4 bases. The CDR3: CASSYAGTGPTEAFF. CDR3 nucleotides: TGTGCCAGCAGTTACGCGGGGACAGGGCCCACTGAAGCTTTCTTT.

This chain uses TRBV7-8 with TRBJ2-7; D gene uncertain. The germline V gene encodes CDR1 SGHVS and CDR2 FQNEAQ. Trimming left V 0 bases short and J 4 bases short, with 16 bases between. The CDR3 totals 16 residues. The DNA of the CDR3 is TGTGCCAGCAGCTTAGCGGGCGGTCTGAATGGGTACGAGCAGTACTTC. This sequence encodes CASSLAGGLNGYEQYF.

This chain connects TRBV7-2 to TRBJ2-1; D gene unclear. The CDR3 is made up of 15 amino acids. V was clipped by 5 bases and J by 5 bases, with 16 bases between them. Germline V gene data show CDR1 as SGHTA and CDR2 as FQGNSA. The CDR3: CASSLDKQIHNEQFF. The DNA of the CDR3 is TGTGCCAGCAGCCTAGACAAGCAAATCCACAATGAGCAGTTCTTC.

Written as DNA, the CDR3 is TGTGCCAGCAGTCAGGGGGGTACTGAAGCTTTCTTT. It is translated as CASSQGGTEAFF. The chain has TRBV6-1 and TRBJ1-1, with 7 bases matching TRBD1. Germline CDR1 and CDR2: MNHNS and SASEGT. The junction had 2 bases not matched to a gene; V was cut back by 5 bases and J by 5 bases. This CDR3 contains 12 residues.

The chain has TRBV6-1 and TRBJ2-7; 11 bases match TRBD1. The J segment lost 3 bases and the V segment lost 6 bases, leaving 7 bases of the junction unmatched. Per the germline V gene, CDR1 is MNHNS and CDR2 is SASEGT. The CDR3 sequence is 15 residues long. CDR3 residues: CASSLGQGALYEQYF. In DNA form, the CDR3 reads TGTGCCAGCAGCCTTGGACAGGGGGCACTCTACGAGCAGTACTTC.

The V and J genes are TRBV7-2 and TRBJ2-3; perhaps D is TRBD1 or TRBD2 (5 bases each). The V and J ends lost 0 bases and 1 base respectively, with 8 bases between them. Germline V gene data show CDR1 as SGHTA and CDR2 as FQGNSA. The CDR3 spans 15 residues. Here the CDR3 DNA reads TGTGCCAGCAGCTTAGCGCAGGGACGCACAGATACGCAGTATTTT. This sequence encodes CASSLAQGRTDTQYF.

V is TRBV20-1 and J is TRBJ2-1; 16 nucleotides agree with TRBD2. The germline V gene encodes CDR1 DFQATT and CDR2 SNEGSKA (reference sequence). This CDR3 is built from 15 residues. V shed 6 bases and J 7 bases; nucleotides not matched to a gene: 6. CDR3 bases: TGCAGTGCGGACGGGACTAGCGGGGGGGGGAATGAGCAGTTCTTC. It yields the protein CSADGTSGGGNEQFF.

The chain combines TRBV7-9 with TRBJ2-1; D is unclear. The germline CDR1 and CDR2 sequences are SEHNR and FQNEAQ (reference sequence). The CDR3 consists of 11 residues. With 1 base removed from V and 7 bases from J, the gap between germline ends came to 2 bases. The CDR3 sequence is CASSLGNEQFF. The CDR3 region has the DNA TGTGCCAGCAGCTTAGGAAATGAGCAGTTCTTC.

The chain carries TRBV20-1 and TRBJ1-1, with TRBD1 as a possible D gene (6 bases). CDR1 and CDR2 from the germline V gene are DFQATT and SNEGSKA (reference sequence). The V and J ends lost 0 bases and 1 base respectively, with 12 bases between them. The CDR3 loop spans 15 amino acids. The CDR3 is CSAREAGARNTEAFF. The CDR3 coding sequence is TGCAGTGCTAGAGAAGCAGGGGCAAGGAACACTGAAGCTTTCTTT.

The chain has TRBV7-9 and TRBJ2-3; 8 nucleotides match TRBD1. Unmatched junction bases numbered 0, after V lost 4 bases and J lost 0 bases. Germline V lookup: CDR1 SEHNR, CDR2 FQNEAQ (reference sequence). CDR3 length: 14 amino acids. The CDR3 spells CASSWTGSTDTQYF. The CDR3 nucleotides read TGTGCCAGCAGCTGGACAGGGAGCACAGATACGCAGTATTTT.

This clonotype occurred a few times. This chain uses TRBV15 with TRBJ1-2, with TRBD1 matching 11 bases. The germline V gene has CDR1 LNHNV and CDR2 YYDKDF (reference sequence). This CDR3 comprises 14 residues. V was clipped by 3 bases and J by 8 bases; unmatched bases: 5. CDR3 nucleotides: TGTGCCACCAGCAGGGACAGGGGGCGCATGGGCTACACCTTC. It translates to CATSRDRGRMGYTF.

The chain links TRBV27 to TRBJ2-7; 12 bases line up with TRBD2. This CDR3 has 21 amino acids. The ends lost 2 bases at V and 4 bases at J; junction bases unmatched: 21. CDR1 and CDR2 (germline): MNHEY, SMNVEV (reference sequence). The CDR3 sequence: CASSLRGGAGLAGRNEYEQYF. DNA for the CDR3: TGTGCCAGCAGTTTAAGGGGCGGGGCTGGACTAGCGGGAAGGAACGAATACGAGCAGTACTTC.

This clonotype was seen a handful of times. The J gene is TRBJ1-6, the V gene TRBV29-1; unclear D gene. The germline gives CDR1 SQVTM, CDR2 ANQGSEA. V dropped 4 bases and J dropped 10 bases, with 5 bases sitting between them. The CDR3 length is 10 residues. The chain's CDR3 is CSVVGSPLHF. The CDR3 DNA reads as TGCAGCGTTGTGGGGTCACCCCTCCACTTT.

This clonotype is hyperexpanded in the sample. The chain is built from TRBV20-1 and TRBJ1-6; D gene unclear. V dropped 8 bases and J dropped 9 bases, with 17 bases sitting between them. In germline, CDR1 is DFQATT, CDR2 SNEGSKA (reference sequence). The CDR3 totals 13 residues. The CDR3 DNA sequence: TGCAGTAACCGGGCCTCAGGTTTTTCACCCCTCCACTTT. This translates into CSNRASGFSPLHF.

V usage is TRBV19 and J usage is TRBJ2-3; no reliable D call. Per the germline V gene, CDR1 is LNHDA and CDR2 is SQIVND (reference sequence). V lost 2 bases to trimming and J lost 0 bases, with 9 bases between them. This CDR3 has 15 amino acids. CDR3 protein: CASSILGPSTDTQYF. The CDR3 DNA reads as TGTGCCAGTAGTATACTCGGTCCCAGCACAGATACGCAGTATTTT.

CDR3 nucleotides: TGTGCCAGCAGACCAACAGGGGTAAACACTGAAGCTTTCTTT. Protein product: CASRPTGVNTEAFF. The chain has TRBV12-3 or TRBV12-4 and TRBJ1-1; 7 positions agree with TRBD1. V shed 6 bases and J 2 bases; nucleotides not matched to a gene: 6. The CDR3 is made up of 14 amino acids.

The chain combines TRBV6-2 or TRBV6-3 with TRBJ2-3, with D possibly matching TRBD2 (6 bases). Trimming took 0 bases from V and 8 from J, leaving 12 bases between them. The CDR3 sequence is 14 residues long. Germline V CDR1 and CDR2: MNHEY, SVGEGT. The CDR3 DNA sequence: TGTGCCAGCAGTTACTCGGGCGGGGATGGTACGCAGTATTTT. Protein product: CASSYSGGDGTQYF.

The chain combines TRBV6-1 with TRBJ2-3; 12 nucleotides agree with TRBD2. V shed 6 bases, J shed 0 bases, and the junction held 16 bases outside the gene matches. Germline values: CDR1 MNHNS, CDR2 SASEGT. The CDR3 sequence is 20 residues long. DNA for the CDR3: TGTGCCAGCAGAAAAAAACCAGGACTAGCGGGAATCTTGAGCACAGATACGCAGTATTTT. Translation: CASRKKPGLAGILSTDTQYF.